These T cell receptor beta chains were read from a single sample in a study of blood T cell repertoires in COVID-19. The data were produced by immunoSEQ multiplex PCR, yet TCRdb's version contains in-frame clones alone and is incomplete. The repertoire has roughly 200,000 clones, approximately 87% of them found once; the top ten carry approximately 6%. The sample comprised peripheral blood. The source is a man in his 60s who had recovered from COVID-19. Each CDR3 is given with its conserved first and last residue. The D gene is left open where the match is weak. Clone size appears in some rows only: once, few, many, or a class for an expanded clone.

V,size,D,J,CDR3,DNA
TRBV27,.,TRBD2,TRBJ2-1,CASSLLIAGKGNEQFF,TGTGCCAGCAGTTTACTAATAGCGGGAAAGGGGAATGAGCAGTTCTTC
TRBV19,.,.,TRBJ2-7,CASSGAKNTYEQYF,TGTGCCAGTAGTGGGGCTAAAAATACCTACGAGCAGTACTTC
TRBV9,.,TRBD2,TRBJ2-1,CASSFPSAGPYNEQFF,TGTGCCAGCAGCTTTCCATCAGCGGGGCCCTACAATGAGCAGTTCTTC
TRBV5-5,.,TRBD1,TRBJ2-2,CASSVTGARNTGELFF,TGTGCCAGCAGCGTTACAGGGGCGCGGAACACCGGGGAGCTGTTTTTT
TRBV24-1,.,.,TRBJ1-2,CATSDPKGTSGYTF,TGTGCCACCAGTGATCCGAAAGGGACAAGTGGCTACACCTTC
TRBV6-6,.,TRBD1,TRBJ2-2,CASSATGGTGELFF,TGTGCCAGCAGTGCGACAGGGGGCACCGGGGAGCTGTTTTTT
TRBV28,.,TRBD2,TRBJ2-2,CASSPGTSVRELFF,TGTGCCAGCAGTCCCGGGACTAGCGTCCGGGAGCTGTTTTTT
TRBV4-2,.,.,TRBJ1-4,CASSLVGATNEKLFF,TGTGCCAGCAGCCTGGTCGGGGCAACTAATGAAAAACTGTTTTTT
TRBV6-5,.,TRBD2,TRBJ2-3,CASSSRPGGQDTQYF,TGTGCCAGCAGTTCCCGTCCGGGGGGGCAGGATACGCAGTATTTT
TRBV30,.,.,TRBJ1-1,CAWSWGGPLSTEAFF,TGTGCCTGGAGTTGGGGGGGGCCTCTGAGCACTGAAGCTTTCTTT
TRBV5-4,once,TRBD1,TRBJ1-2,CASSKDRVNGYTF,TGTGCCAGCAGCAAGGACAGGGTGAATGGCTACACCTTC
TRBV7-3,.,.,TRBJ1-5,CASSLWGDQPQHF,TGTGCCAGCAGCTTATGGGGGGATCAGCCCCAGCATTTT
TRBV5-1,.,TRBD1,TRBJ1-1,CASSSQDRAYMNTEAFF,TGCGCCAGCAGCTCCCAGGACAGGGCCTATATGAACACTGAAGCTTTCTTT
TRBV7-8,.,.,TRBJ1-2,CASSQGVPYGYTF,TGTGCCAGCAGCCAAGGGGTCCCCTATGGCTACACCTTC
TRBV5-1,.,TRBD1,TRBJ2-2,CASSSRTGGPTGELFF,TGCGCCAGCAGCTCCAGGACAGGGGGCCCCACCGGGGAGCTGTTTTTT
TRBV2,once,.,TRBJ2-7,CASITSFSYEQYF,TGTGCCAGCATCACATCCTTCTCCTACGAGCAGTACTTC
TRBV10-3,.,.,TRBJ2-7,CAISDPRVGVSYEQYF,TGTGCCATCAGTGATCCGAGGGTCGGGGTCTCCTACGAGCAGTACTTC
TRBV19,.,.,TRBJ2-7,CASRPSGVWEQYF,TGTGCCAGTAGACCCTCCGGGGTTTGGGAGCAGTACTTC
TRBV11-3,once,TRBD1,TRBJ2-7,CASSLAGTGVDEQYF,TGTGCCAGCAGCTTAGCTGGGACAGGGGTAGACGAGCAGTACTTC
TRBV10-1,.,TRBD2,TRBJ2-1,CASSAAGTSVIKQFF,TGCGCCAGCAGTGCGGCGGGGACTAGCGTTATCAAGCAGTTCTTC
TRBV3-1/TRBV3-2,.,.,TRBJ1-5,CASSQSDYSNQPQHF,TGTGCCAGCAGCCAGTCAGATTATAGCAATCAGCCCCAGCATTTT
TRBV7-9,.,TRBD1,TRBJ1-3,CASSPRGTVFSGNTIYF,TGTGCCAGCAGCCCCAGGGGGACAGTCTTCTCTGGAAACACCATATATTTT
TRBV29-1,.,.,TRBJ1-1,CSVVELLTEAFF,TGCAGCGTTGTGGAGCTCCTCACTGAAGCTTTCTTT
TRBV25-1,.,.,TRBJ2-2,CASKGGASFTGELFF,TGTGCCAGCAAGGGCGGGGCTAGCTTTACCGGGGAGCTGTTTTTT
TRBV3-1/TRBV3-2,.,.,TRBJ1-1,CASSHGTPEAFF,TGTGCCAGCAGCCACGGGACACCTGAAGCTTTCTTT
TRBV6-2/TRBV6-3,.,.,TRBJ1-5,CASSYSGSNQPQHF,TGTGCCAGCAGTTACTCGGGGAGTAATCAGCCCCAGCATTTT
TRBV30,few,.,TRBJ1-3,CAWSVQSLAGNTIYF,TGTGCCTGGAGTGTGCAGTCCCTGGCCGGAAACACCATATATTTT
TRBV11-2,.,.,TRBJ2-1,CASSQWTDSEQFF,TGTGCCAGCAGCCAATGGACAGATAGTGAGCAGTTCTTC
TRBV6-6,.,.,TRBJ2-3,CASSYTGGAGDTQYF,TGTGCCAGCAGTTATACCGGCGGGGCCGGGGATACGCAGTATTTT
TRBV24-1,.,.,TRBJ1-5,CATSDLPLGGNQPQHF,TGTGCCACCAGTGATTTACCTCTAGGGGGAAATCAGCCCCAGCATTTT
TRBV6-4,.,.,TRBJ2-2,CASSVFTSGELFF,TGTGCCAGCAGTGTCTTTACTAGCGGGGAGCTGTTTTTT
TRBV30,.,.,TRBJ2-7,CAWKSVSYEQYF,TGTGCCTGGAAATCGGTTTCCTACGAGCAGTACTTC
TRBV3-1/TRBV3-2,.,TRBD1,TRBJ2-6,CASRLEGASGANVLTF,TGTGCCAGCAGATTAGAGGGGGCCTCTGGGGCCAACGTCCTGACTTTC
TRBV9,.,.,TRBJ1-5,CASSPLDSPGGQPQHF,TGTGCCAGCAGCCCACTCGACAGCCCGGGAGGTCAGCCCCAGCATTTT
TRBV7-9,.,.,TRBJ2-7,CASSLAQSRGQISYEQYF,TGTGCCAGCAGCTTAGCGCAATCTAGAGGGCAGATCTCCTACGAGCAGTACTTC
TRBV9,.,.,TRBJ1-2,CASSQGTPMLGYTF,TGTGCCAGCAGCCAGGGGACACCCATGTTGGGCTACACCTTC
TRBV11-3,.,.,TRBJ1-1,CASSKTETLEAFF,TGTGCCAGCAGCAAGACAGAAACCCTTGAAGCTTTCTTT
TRBV19,few,.,TRBJ2-1,CASSIPSQDSYNEQFF,TGTGCCAGTAGTATCCCCTCCCAGGACAGCTACAATGAGCAGTTCTTC
TRBV19,.,.,TRBJ2-7,CASNRAGAYEQYF,TGTGCCAGTAACAGGGCAGGTGCCTACGAGCAGTACTTC
TRBV3-1/TRBV3-2,.,.,TRBJ2-5,CASSLVPRRQETQYF,TGTGCCAGCAGCCTCGTACCCCGCCGGCAAGAGACCCAGTACTTC
TRBV3-1/TRBV3-2,.,.,TRBJ1-4,CASSQGGREKLFF,TGTGCCAGCAGCCAAGGAGGGAGAGAAAAACTGTTTTTT
TRBV5-5,.,.,TRBJ1-5,CASSQGNSNQPQHF,TGTGCCAGCAGCCAGGGGAATAGCAATCAGCCCCAGCATTTT
TRBV19,.,TRBD1,TRBJ2-7,CASPTDRVSYEQYF,TGTGCCAGTCCAACGGACAGGGTTTCCTACGAGCAGTACTTC
TRBV19,.,TRBD1,TRBJ1-4,CASSKGQGGEKLFF,TGTGCCAGTAGTAAAGGACAGGGGGGCGAAAAACTGTTTTTT
TRBV7-9,.,TRBD1,TRBJ2-7,CASSLRTGGVEQYF,TGTGCCAGCAGCTTACGGACAGGGGGCGTCGAGCAGTACTTC
TRBV9,many,.,TRBJ1-3,CASSVDSSGNTIYF,TGTGCCAGCAGCGTAGACAGCTCTGGAAACACCATATATTTT
TRBV14,.,.,TRBJ2-7,CASSQDGGQFSSYEQYF,TGTGCCAGCAGCCAAGACGGGGGACAGTTTAGCTCCTACGAGCAGTACTTC
TRBV7-6,.,.,TRBJ2-1,CASALGQHNEQFF,TGTGCCAGCGCTCTGGGACAACACAATGAGCAGTTCTTC
TRBV20-1,.,TRBD1,TRBJ2-7,CSAPRTGEQYF,TGCAGTGCTCCTCGGACAGGCGAGCAGTACTTC
TRBV9,.,.,TRBJ1-2,CASSVVGVRANYGYTF,TGTGCCAGCAGCGTAGTAGGCGTCAGGGCCAACTATGGCTACACCTTC
TRBV6-5,.,.,TRBJ1-1,CASTILEGGTEAFF,TGTGCCAGCACCATTCTAGAGGGTGGTACTGAAGCTTTCTTT
TRBV9,.,TRBD1,TRBJ1-1,CASSRGQGQTEAFF,TGTGCCAGCAGCAGAGGACAGGGCCAGACTGAAGCTTTCTTT
TRBV21-1,.,.,TRBJ1-6,CASSKGNSYNSPLHF,TGTGCCAGCAGCAAAGGAAACAGTTATAATTCACCCCTCCACTTT
TRBV5-1,.,.,TRBJ2-3,CASSRGGQTTDTQYF,TGCGCCAGCAGCCGGGGGGGACAGACCACAGATACGCAGTATTTT
TRBV3-1/TRBV3-2,.,TRBD2,TRBJ2-3,CASSQVGSGRATDTQYF,TGTGCCAGCAGCCAAGTTGGAAGCGGGAGGGCCACAGATACGCAGTATTTT
TRBV10-3,.,.,TRBJ1-2,CAISESKDRLAGYGYTF,TGTGCCATCAGTGAGTCAAAGGACAGACTTGCTGGCTATGGCTACACCTTC
TRBV19,.,TRBD2,TRBJ2-1,CASSIDHSGTYNEQFF,TGTGCCAGTAGTATAGATCACAGCGGGACTTACAATGAGCAGTTCTTC